The 25 T cell receptor beta chains below come from one sample, sequenced in a study of Tregs in tolerant kidney transplant recipients. Their antigens remain unidentified. Sequenced by immunoSEQ multiplex PCR; TCRdb stores in-frame clones only, minus some. The sample yields approximately 17,000 clones, about 57% seen once. The sequencing sample was made of Tregs from blood cultured with allogeneic cells. Receptors were obtained from a human donor in good health.

This clone came up a few times. This sequence joins TRBV11-2 and TRBJ2-3; a possible D gene is TRBD2 (5 bases). The length of the CDR3 is 16 residues. V was cut by 5 bases and J by 2 bases, with 17 bases left in between. Germline loops: CDR1 SGHAT, CDR2 FQNNGV. Here the CDR3 reads CASSQVGIPHTDTQYF. DNA for the CDR3: TGTGCCAGCAGCCAAGTCGGGATCCCACACACAGATACGCAGTATTTT.

This clone occurred a few times. The genes are TRBV7-9 and TRBJ2-5; D is perhaps TRBD2 (6 bases). Germline lookup yields CDR1 SEHNR and CDR2 FQNEAQ (reference sequence). The CDR3 spans 16 residues. The V end lost 0 bases, the J end lost 0 bases, and 11 bases lay between the germline ends. The DNA of the CDR3 is TGTGCCAGCAGCTTAGCGGCGGGGCCGTACCAAGAGACCCAGTACTTC. Its protein is CASSLAAGPYQETQYF.

The chain carries TRBV5-4 and TRBJ2-7; TRBD1 agrees at 7 bases. The CDR3 is 16 residues long. J gave up 4 bases and V 2 bases, and 12 bases lay outside the gene matches. Per the germline V gene, CDR1 is SGHNT and CDR2 is YYREEE (reference sequence). This chain's CDR3 is CASSFASGTASYEQYF. In DNA form, the CDR3 reads TGTGCCAGCAGCTTCGCCTCCGGGACAGCTTCTTACGAGCAGTACTTC.

V is TRBV25-1 and J is TRBJ1-2; a weak D match, TRBD1 (5 bases). The ends were cut back, 4 bases at V and 7 bases at J, with 16 bases in the middle. This CDR3 contains 14 residues. Germline V lookup: CDR1 MGHDK, CDR2 SYGVNS. CDR3 protein: CASSGGALRAGYTF. The CDR3 bases are TGTGCCAGCAGTGGTGGCGCCCTCAGGGCTGGCTACACCTTC.

This clone is classed as medium-sized. The chain recombines TRBV7-2 with TRBJ2-7, with D tentatively TRBD1 (6 bases). Trimming stripped 1 base from V and 3 bases from J, with 7 bases between. CDR3 size: 13 residues. Per germline, CDR1 SGHTA and CDR2 FQGNSA. The CDR3 sequence is CASSLDRVYEQYF. The CDR3 bases are TGTGCCAGCAGCTTAGACAGGGTCTACGAGCAGTACTTC.

This clone was found once. J is TRBJ2-2 and V is TRBV4-2; TRBD2 aligns across 12 bases. Per the germline V gene, CDR1 is LGHNA and CDR2 is YNFKEQ. Germline trimming cut 0 bases from V and 4 bases from J; bases unmatched to any gene: 3. The CDR3 is 17 residues long. The CDR3 DNA follows: TGTGCCAGCAGCCAAGATCTAGCGGGAGGGTTCACCGGGGAGCTGTTTTTT. This translates into CASSQDLAGGFTGELFF.

The chain combines TRBV4-3 with TRBJ2-3; unclear D gene. Trimming shortened V by 1 base and J by 4 bases, and 6 bases separated the two germline ends. The CDR3 runs 13 residues. Germline V gene data show CDR1 as LGHNA and CDR2 as YSLEER. The CDR3 loop is CASSQVYADTQYF. The CDR3 DNA reads as TGCGCCAGCAGCCAAGTATATGCAGATACGCAGTATTTT.

This clone came up once. The chain is built from TRBV6-1 and TRBJ2-7; TRBD1 agrees at 8 bases. CDR3 length: 12 amino acids. CDR1 and CDR2 (germline): MNHNS, SASEGT. V was clipped by 8 bases and J by 6 bases; unmatched bases: 6. Written as DNA, the CDR3 is TGTGCCAGCCGGACAGGGTTGGGCGAGCAGTACTTC. Its protein is CASRTGLGEQYF.

By proportion, this clone is medium-sized (0.01 to 0.1%). V usage is TRBV5-1 and J usage is TRBJ2-2; tentatively, D is TRBD1 (6 bases). The CDR3 is 16 amino acids. From germline, CDR1 is SGHRS and CDR2 YFSETQ. Deletions cut 2 bases from V and 8 bases from J, with 19 bases between. CDR3 sequence: CASSFGLGGSHGELFF. The CDR3, as DNA: TGCGCCAGCAGCTTTGGGCTAGGGGGATCCCATGGGGAGCTGTTTTTT. The full variable domain, rest sourced from reference TRBV5-1 and TRBJ2-2, is KAGVTQTPRYLIKTRGQQVTLSCSPISGHRSVSWYQQTPGQGLQFLFEYFSETQRNKGNFPGRFSGRQFSNSRSEMNVSTLELGDSALYLCASSFGLGGSHGELFFGEGSRLTVL.

This clone occurred a few times. The chain recombines TRBV18 with TRBJ2-3; D uncertain. Between the trimmed V and J ends, which lost 1 base and 0 bases, there was a span of 11 bases. Germline CDR1 is KGHSH and CDR2 is LQKENI. The CDR3 is 16 residues long. The CDR3 region is CASSPLYGASTDTQYF. DNA of the CDR3: TGTGCCAGCTCACCACTATACGGCGCTAGCACAGATACGCAGTATTTT.

The chain couples TRBV11-2 to TRBJ2-1; D might be TRBD1 (6 bases). V was trimmed by 3 bases and J by 0 bases, leaving 9 bases between them. Looked up from germline, CDR1 is SGHAT and CDR2 is FQNNGV. The CDR3 totals 15 residues. CDR3 residues: CASSFQGNSYNEQFF. As DNA, the CDR3 is TGTGCCAGCAGCTTTCAGGGGAACTCCTACAATGAGCAGTTCTTC.

The J gene is TRBJ2-1, the V gene TRBV30; tentatively, D is TRBD1 (5 bases). The CDR3 sequence is 13 residues long. Germline V gene data show CDR1 as GTSNPN and CDR2 as SVGIG (reference sequence). V was cut by 0 bases and J by 4 bases, with 7 bases left in between. The CDR3: CAWSVRQYNEQFF. The CDR3 DNA reads TGTGCCTGGAGTGTACGACAGTACAATGAGCAGTTCTTC.

This chain joins TRBV18 and TRBJ2-5; TRBD2 agrees at 9 bases. Trimming at V came to 3 bases and at J to 5 bases, leaving 4 bases not matched to a gene. The CDR3 has 14 residues. Germline V gene data show CDR1 as KGHSH and CDR2 as LQKENI. The CDR3 DNA reads TGTGCCAGCTCACCCCAGCGGGAGGCCGAGACCCAGTACTTC. It yields the protein CASSPQREAETQYF.

This clone was seen many times. This sequence joins TRBV6-1 and TRBJ2-5, with no clear D. Germline V lookup: CDR1 MNHNS, CDR2 SASEGT. This CDR3 contains 13 residues. Deletions cut 4 bases from V and 5 bases from J, with 11 bases between. The CDR3 DNA is TGTGCCAGCAGTGGCAACATGGGGGAGACCCAGTACTTC. Encoded protein: CASSGNMGETQYF.

This clone turned up a few times. The chain uses TRBV27 and TRBJ2-6; D not resolved. Trimming cost V 3 bases and J 0 bases, with 6 bases left between them. CDR1 is MNHEY and CDR2 is SMNVEV in the germline V gene (reference sequence). The CDR3 has 15 residues. CDR3 sequence (DNA): TGTGCCAGCAGTTTTTTTGGCTCTGGGGCCAACGTCCTGACTTTC. This sequence encodes CASSFFGSGANVLTF. Supplemented by reference TRBV27 and TRBJ2-6, the full variable domain reads EAQVTQNPRYLITVTGKKLTVTCSQNMNHEYMSWYRQDPGLGLRQIYYSMNVEVTDKGDVPEGYKVSRKEKRNFPLILESPSPNQTSLYFCASSFFGSGANVLTFGAGSRLTVL.

V is TRBV28 and J is TRBJ2-1; D gene ambiguous. This CDR3 spans 15 amino acids. Germline lookup yields CDR1 MDHEN and CDR2 SYDVKM. Deletions cut 3 bases from V and 0 bases from J, with 9 bases between. The CDR3 protein is CASSFGGVSYNEQFF. The CDR3 nucleotides are TGTGCCAGCAGTTTTGGCGGAGTCTCCTACAATGAGCAGTTCTTC. The full variable domain, rest sourced from reference TRBV28 and TRBJ2-1, is DVKVTQSSRYLVKRTGEKVFLECVQDMDHENMFWYRQDPGLGLRLIYFSYDVKMKEKGDIPEGYSVSREKKERFSLILESASTNQTSMYLCASSFGGVSYNEQFFGPGTRLTVL.

This chain connects TRBV5-1 to TRBJ1-2; D is unclear. CDR1 and CDR2 from the germline V gene are SGHRS and YFSETQ. V was pared by 0 bases and J by 4 bases, with 19 bases between. This CDR3 comprises 17 residues. CDR3 sequence reads: CASSLAGDGTGGYGYTF. In DNA, the CDR3 is TGCGCCAGCAGCTTGGCCGGAGATGGAACGGGAGGCTATGGCTACACCTTC.

The V call is TRBV11-3, the J call TRBJ2-3; tentatively, D is TRBD2 (5 bases). The V gene's germline CDR1 is SGHNT and CDR2 YENEEA. The CDR3 is 17 amino acids. Trimming removed 5 bases at V and 0 bases at J, with 18 bases between. CDR3 residues: CASSPPARVASTDTQYF. The CDR3, as DNA: TGTGCCAGCAGCCCCCCAGCGCGGGTTGCTAGCACAGATACGCAGTATTTT.

Judged by abundance, this clone is medium-sized. The chain links TRBV6-5 to TRBJ1-4; D not certain. The CDR3 has 15 residues. The germline V and J ends were trimmed by 1 base and 0 bases, with 6 bases remaining between them. CDR1 is MNHEY and CDR2 is SVGAGI in the germline V gene. As DNA, the CDR3 is TGTGCCAGCAGTTACTTCTGGTCAACTAATGAAAAACTGTTTTTT. This codes for CASSYFWSTNEKLFF.

V usage is TRBV2 and J usage is TRBJ2-7, with D maybe TRBD2 (6 bases). Per the germline V gene, CDR1 is SNHLY and CDR2 is FYNNEI. The CDR3 spans 13 residues. Between the trimmed V and J ends, which lost 11 bases and 2 bases, there was a span of 16 bases. CDR3 loop: CAGWGVSTYEQYF. CDR3 DNA: TGTGCCGGCTGGGGGGTCTCCACCTACGAGCAGTACTTC.

V and J are TRBV28 and TRBJ1-2, with TRBD1 identical over 7 bases. CDR1 is MDHEN, CDR2 SYDVKM, per germline. The CDR3 consists of 14 residues. The V segment lost 5 bases and the J segment 4 bases; nucleotides outside the gene matches: 7. The DNA for the CDR3 is TGTGCCAGCAGTCCCTCGGGACAGATCTATGGCTACACCTTC. It encodes CASSPSGQIYGYTF.

J is TRBJ2-7 and V is TRBV19; 9 nucleotides line up with TRBD2. CDR1 is LNHDA and CDR2 is SQIVND in the germline V gene (reference sequence). The CDR3 has 13 residues. V dropped 3 bases and J dropped 7; count of bases not matched to a gene: 4. Written as DNA, the CDR3 is TGTGCCAGTAGTATCCCCCTAGCGGGGGAGCAGTACTTC. Amino acids: CASSIPLAGEQYF.

This clone qualifies as medium-sized. The rearrangement joins TRBV5-4 to TRBJ2-1, with 8 bases identical to TRBD1. Germline V CDR1 and CDR2: SGHNT, YYREEE (reference sequence). V dropped 1 base and J dropped 7; count of bases not matched to a gene: 16. This CDR3 is 18 amino acids long. CDR3 in DNA: TGTGCCAGCAGCTTGTCCACGGCGGCAGGGGGCGCTTATAATGAGCAGTTCTTC. It codes for CASSLSTAAGGAYNEQFF.

The V and J genes are TRBV29-1 and TRBJ1-2; D gene uncertain. Trimming removed 4 bases from V and 2 bases from J, with 8 bases in between. The CDR3 is 12 residues long. CDR1 and CDR2 (germline): SQVTM, ANQGSEA. DNA for the CDR3: TGCAGCGTTGTACGGAGGAACTATGGCTACACCTTC. It yields the protein CSVVRRNYGYTF.

This clone has a handful of counts. The genes are TRBV6-6 and TRBJ1-1, with TRBD1 identical over 7 bases. The CDR3 spans 13 residues. CDR1 is MNHNY, CDR2 SVGAGI, per germline (reference sequence). V lost 11 bases to trimming and J lost 1 base; unmatched junction nucleotides: 7. DNA for the CDR3: TGTGCCGGCTGGACAGGACAGAACACTGAAGCTTTCTTT. This codes for CAGWTGQNTEAFF.